This T cell receptor (beta chain) was captured by sequencing in a study of T cell responses to AZD1222 COVID-19 vaccine. Overall study results and limits: An increase in Spike-specific TCR breadth and depth was observed after two AZD1222 doses. Only 5 or 6 people who got AZD1222 tested seropositive at baseline.

On this clone: Its antigen is unidentified.

Repertoires were generated with immunoSEQ multiplex PCR, while TCRdb's copy carries only in-frame clones and drops some. The sample has some 130,000 clones, roughly 89% seen once. With 5 bases removed from V and 4 bases from J, the gap between germline ends came to 8 bases. From germline, CDR1 is DFQATT and CDR2 SNEGSKA (reference sequence). This CDR3 spans 11 amino acids. This chain connects TRBV20-1 to TRBJ1-2, with a tentative D call TRBD1 (5 bases). Specimen: peripheral blood, collected on day 0 of AZD1222 vaccination. The TCR sequence derives from an adult in good health. This CDR3 is CSAQGRYGYTF. The CDR3 nucleotides read TGCAGTGCTCAGGGACGCTATGGCTACACCTTC.